The T cell receptor (beta chain) under discussion was sequenced for a study of cytomegalovirus exposure and HLA in healthy donors. This clone appeared once. What it recognizes is unknown. This PCR relied on a set of 60 Vbeta primers and 13 Jbeta primers. Some clones are missing from TCRdb's copy, which holds only in-frame ones; the method was immunoSEQ multiplex PCR. The sample lists nearly 300,000 clones, 80% to 90% seen once, with 3.5% to 4.5% in the top ten. CDR1 and CDR2 (germline): SQVTM, ANQGSEA. CDR3 length: 15 amino acids. With 1 base clipped from V and 2 bases from J, the junction kept 2 bases outside the gene matches. Study findings and constraints: Earlier results showed most TCR beta V segments being productive about 90% or about 30% of the time. It was reported that TCR beta sequences correctly inferred the HLA-A and HLA-B alleles for most subjects. An analysis that was carried out later associated 15,000 to 20,000 TCR beta sequences with HLA alleles at 0.05 false discovery rate.

This sequence originates from a man in his forties in good health and CMV-seropositive. Sequencing was performed on PBMCs. This sequence joins TRBV29-1 and TRBJ2-2; TRBD2 matches 9 bases. The CDR3 sequence is CSVEAGLANTGELFF. Here the CDR3 DNA reads TGCAGCGTTGAAGCGGGACTAGCCAACACCGGGGAGCTGTTTTTT.